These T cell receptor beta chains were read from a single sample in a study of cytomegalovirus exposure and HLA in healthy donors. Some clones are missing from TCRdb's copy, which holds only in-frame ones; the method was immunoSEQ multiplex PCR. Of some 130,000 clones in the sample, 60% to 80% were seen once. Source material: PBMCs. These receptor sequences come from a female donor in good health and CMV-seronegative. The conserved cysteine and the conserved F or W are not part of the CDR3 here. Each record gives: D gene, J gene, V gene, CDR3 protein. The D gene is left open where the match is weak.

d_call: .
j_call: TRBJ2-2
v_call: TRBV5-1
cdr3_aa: ASSLGGNTGELF

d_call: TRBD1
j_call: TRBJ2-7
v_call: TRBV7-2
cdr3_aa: ASSSRDRGSEQY

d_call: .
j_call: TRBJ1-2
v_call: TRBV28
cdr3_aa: ASSLYHGIGYGYT

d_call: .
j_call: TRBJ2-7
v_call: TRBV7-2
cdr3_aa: ASSLAVRTYEQY

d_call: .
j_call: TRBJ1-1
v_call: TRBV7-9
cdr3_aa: SSSLSSTYTEAF

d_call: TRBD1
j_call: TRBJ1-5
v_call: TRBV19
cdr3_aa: ASSRQGYNQPQH

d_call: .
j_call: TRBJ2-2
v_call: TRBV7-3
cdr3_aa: ASSLWTGELF

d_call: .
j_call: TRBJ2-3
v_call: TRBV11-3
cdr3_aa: ASSQGRGTDTQY

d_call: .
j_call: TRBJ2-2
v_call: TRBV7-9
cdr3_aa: ATGANTGELF

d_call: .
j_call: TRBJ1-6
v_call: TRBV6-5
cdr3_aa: ASSYSGGEYSPLH

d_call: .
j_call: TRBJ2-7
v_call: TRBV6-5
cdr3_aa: ASRLAAHREY

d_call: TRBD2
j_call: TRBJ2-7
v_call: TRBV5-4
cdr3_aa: ASSLGLAEKGDYEQY

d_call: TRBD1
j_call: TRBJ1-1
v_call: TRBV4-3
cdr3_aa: ASGRTGGTEAF

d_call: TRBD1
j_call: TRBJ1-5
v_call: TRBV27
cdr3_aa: ASSPRGQGSQPQH

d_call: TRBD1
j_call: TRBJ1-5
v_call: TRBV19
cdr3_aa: ASRDLRQGSNQPQH

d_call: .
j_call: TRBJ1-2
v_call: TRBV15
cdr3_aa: ATSRSGEFYGYT

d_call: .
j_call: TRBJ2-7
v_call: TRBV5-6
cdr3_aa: ASSSSHRDIAYEQY

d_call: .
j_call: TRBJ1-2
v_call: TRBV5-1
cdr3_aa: ASSLGRGTEIGYT

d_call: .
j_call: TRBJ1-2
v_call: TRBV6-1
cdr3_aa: ASSEIGGWWAYGYT

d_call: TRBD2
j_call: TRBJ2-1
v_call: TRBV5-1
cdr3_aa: ASSVGSGSNEQF

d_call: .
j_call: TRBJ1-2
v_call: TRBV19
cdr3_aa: ASSIRGMRGYT

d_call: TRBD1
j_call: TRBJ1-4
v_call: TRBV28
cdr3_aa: ASSPGGEKLF

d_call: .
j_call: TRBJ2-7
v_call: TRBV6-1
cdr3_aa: ASSEGLRVYEQY

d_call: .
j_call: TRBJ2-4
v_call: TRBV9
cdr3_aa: ASSTGLHSKNIQY

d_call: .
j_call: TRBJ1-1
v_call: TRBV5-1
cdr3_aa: ASSLAQGRTEAF

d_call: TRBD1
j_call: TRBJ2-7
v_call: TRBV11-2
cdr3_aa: ASSIEGAPPYEQY

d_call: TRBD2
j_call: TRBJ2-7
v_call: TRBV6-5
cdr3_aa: ASRLAGANEQY

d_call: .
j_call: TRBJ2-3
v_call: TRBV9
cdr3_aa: ASSALAGLSTDTQY

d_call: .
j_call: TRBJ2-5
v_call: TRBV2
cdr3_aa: ASSARAIQETQY

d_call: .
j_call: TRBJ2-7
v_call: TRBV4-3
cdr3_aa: ASSQDSSPRGSYEQY

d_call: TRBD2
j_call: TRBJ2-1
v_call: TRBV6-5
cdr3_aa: ASSYSREGNEQF

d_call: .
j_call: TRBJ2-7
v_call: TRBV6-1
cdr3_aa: ASSEALSGRSFTESYEQY

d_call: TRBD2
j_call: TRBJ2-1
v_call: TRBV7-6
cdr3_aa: ASRSGTSGSNEQF

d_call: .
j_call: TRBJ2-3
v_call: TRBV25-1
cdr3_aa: ASSIQGWYEYTDTQY

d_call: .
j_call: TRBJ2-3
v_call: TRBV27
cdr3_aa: ASTLTRQSLTADTQY

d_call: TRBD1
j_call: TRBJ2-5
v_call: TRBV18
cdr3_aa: ASSPTTGRETQY

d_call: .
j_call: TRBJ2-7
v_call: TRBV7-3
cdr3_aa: ASSLGTGLEQY

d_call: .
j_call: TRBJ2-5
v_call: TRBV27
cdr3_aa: ASRPDSQETQY

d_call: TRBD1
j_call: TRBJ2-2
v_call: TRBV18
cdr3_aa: ASSPPLGTANTGELF

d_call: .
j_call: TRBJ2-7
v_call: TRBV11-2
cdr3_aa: ASSLEGTPGNEQY

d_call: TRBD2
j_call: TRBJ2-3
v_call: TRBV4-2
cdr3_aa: ASSRGGGGRASTDTQY

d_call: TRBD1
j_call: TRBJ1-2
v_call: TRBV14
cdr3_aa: ASSRGQGGLGYT

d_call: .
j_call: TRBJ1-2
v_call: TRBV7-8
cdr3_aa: ASSFGGASGYT

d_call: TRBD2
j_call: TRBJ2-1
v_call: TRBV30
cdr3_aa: AWSLKSGAGHNEQF

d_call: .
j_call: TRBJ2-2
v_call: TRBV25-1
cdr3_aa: ASSESGTTGELF

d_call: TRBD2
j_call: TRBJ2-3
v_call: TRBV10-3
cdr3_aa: AINPSGASTDTQY

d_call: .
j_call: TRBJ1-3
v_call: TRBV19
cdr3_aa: ASSLRQASGNTIY

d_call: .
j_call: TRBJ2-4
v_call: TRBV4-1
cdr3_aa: ASSQYGERAKNIQY

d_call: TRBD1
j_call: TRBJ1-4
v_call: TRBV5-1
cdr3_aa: ASSSTGGNEKLF

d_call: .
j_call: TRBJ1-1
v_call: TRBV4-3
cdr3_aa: ASSQEVGGYGTEAF

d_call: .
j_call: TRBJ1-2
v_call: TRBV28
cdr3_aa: ASSLWEPEGGYT

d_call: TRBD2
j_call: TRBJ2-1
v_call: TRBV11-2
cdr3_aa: ASSPGTSGRRDNEQF

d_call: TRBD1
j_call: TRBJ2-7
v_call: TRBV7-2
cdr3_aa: ASSWTGTGSYEQY

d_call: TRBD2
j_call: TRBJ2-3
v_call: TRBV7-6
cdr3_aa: ASSALAGGTTDTQY

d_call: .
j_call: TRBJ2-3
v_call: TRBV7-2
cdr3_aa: ASSSFGTQFLPDTQY

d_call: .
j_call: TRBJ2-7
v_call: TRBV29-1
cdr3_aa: SVARDYEQY

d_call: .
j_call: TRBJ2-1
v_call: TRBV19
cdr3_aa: ASSIGGKVVDEQF